The T cell receptor (beta chain) under discussion was sequenced for a study of blood T cell repertoires in COVID-19. Study in general: Specimens from acute and convalescent COVID-19 originated in the United States, Italy and Spain. The analysed material was cDNA or gDNA that came from T cells, B-cell-depleted T cells, or PBMCs.

V was pared by 4 bases and J by 10 bases, with 5 bases of the junction left unmatched. The CDR3 loop spans 12 amino acids. Germline loops: CDR1 MNHEY, CDR2 SVGEGT. The authors' processing: Reference gene primer amplification gave nucleated cell count estimates. Profiling relied on immunoSEQ multiplex PCR, and the TCRdb table lists in-frame clones only, not all of them. That table is the source of V, J and clone size, and D and trimming were worked out from the DNA. The top ten clones hold approximately 6% of a sample with about 55,000 clones, 82% of them seen once. The genes are TRBV6-2 or TRBV6-3 and TRBJ1-1, with TRBD1 matching 8 bases. Sequenced: peripheral blood. This clonotype was obtained from a human donor in a cohort sampled during active or convalescent COVID-19. CDR3: CASSSIDRGAFF. For the CDR3, the DNA is TGTGCCAGCAGTTCAATTGACAGGGGAGCTTTCTTT.